Sequencing of this TCR beta chain was carried out in a study of technical replicates of blood from a few donors. CDR1 and CDR2 (germline): GTSNPN, SVGIG (reference sequence). V lost 0 bases and J lost 0, with 15 bases in between. The CDR3 has 17 residues. Sequencing used immunoSEQ multiplex PCR; TCRdb keeps in-frame clones, though not all of them. The table includes about 75,000 clones, roughly nine tenths detected once. The sample taken for sequencing was T cells isolated from PBMCs. The rearrangement uses TRBV30 and TRBJ1-3; TRBD1 might be the D (6 bases). The source is a human donor in good health. Some clones in this sample may be carry-over from other donors' samples. In DNA form, the CDR3 reads TGTGCCTGGAGTGTACTAGAAACAGGGCTCTCTGGAAACACCATATATTTT. This encodes CAWSVLETGLSGNTIYF.